These T cell receptor beta chains were read from a single sample in a study of T cell repertoires in ileal Crohn's disease. Using immunoSEQ multiplex PCR, the repertoire was profiled, and TCRdb retains in-frame clones only, with some absent. The sample includes roughly 4,000 clones, 76% of them seen just once. Sequenced sample: ileal tissue. The receptor set was obtained from an adult with Crohn's disease. Both conserved end residues are part of each CDR3.

V,J,CDR3
TRBV5-6,TRBJ1-1,CASSLVGSPEAFF
TRBV7-3,TRBJ2-2,CASSLQGLTGELFF
TRBV30,TRBJ1-6,CAWTPGSPFNSPLHF
TRBV9,TRBJ2-3,CASSTGLITDTQYF
TRBV7-8,TRBJ2-7,CASRLTQGASYEQYF
TRBV6-4,TRBJ2-3,CASSADRGSPDTQYF
TRBV29-1,TRBJ2-7,CSVEEWDTSYEQYF
TRBV4-2,TRBJ1-1,CASVGGVGDTEAFF
TRBV5-1,TRBJ2-7,CASSSLSPGQGYEQYF
TRBV7-2,TRBJ2-7,CASSLATGSNEQYF
TRBV19,TRBJ1-1,CASSFFRGPNTEAFF
TRBV6-7,TRBJ2-3,CASSYGQALSTDTQYF
TRBV25-1,TRBJ2-7,CASSHSREQYF
TRBV5-1,TRBJ2-1,CASHSGDSYNEQFF
TRBV27,TRBJ1-5,CASRPYRGSSNQPQHF
TRBV6-1,TRBJ2-7,CASTVRAGAEQYF
TRBV7-9,TRBJ1-2,CASSLGGTGELYGYTF
TRBV27,TRBJ2-2,CASSIRTGISGELFF
TRBV4-1,TRBJ2-7,CASSQGGGVRNEQYF
TRBV19,TRBJ2-5,CASSFREETQYF
TRBV4-1,TRBJ2-7,CASSQEWALAGYEQYF
TRBV7-6,TRBJ1-2,CASSRLKGNGYTF
TRBV27,TRBJ1-2,CASSLGGNNGYTF
TRBV5-4,TRBJ1-2,CASSHLGGDYGYTF
TRBV18,TRBJ2-1,CASSPSGEGLGEQFF
TRBV29-1,TRBJ2-1,CSVEDLSTADEQFF
TRBV19,TRBJ2-3,CASSIGGTTSETQYF
TRBV14,TRBJ2-1,CASSSGYNEQFF
TRBV2,TRBJ2-7,CASRIKGLAEPYEQYF
TRBV6-1,TRBJ2-6,CASSEGEYRTGKGDSGANVLTF
TRBV5-1,TRBJ2-1,CASVSSSGGAFRNEQFF
TRBV29-1,TRBJ1-5,CSVGQGPGQPQHF
TRBV9,TRBJ1-2,CASSVSQGAGYGYTF
TRBV21-1,TRBJ1-5,CASSKGRGRPNQPQHF
TRBV29-1,TRBJ2-7,CSAARPGGTYEQYF
TRBV5-6,TRBJ2-7,CASSRGTGSEQYF
TRBV11-3,TRBJ2-7,CASSSSNRDSSYEQYF
TRBV29-1,TRBJ2-7,CSVEVWESSYEQYF
TRBV5-1,TRBJ2-5,CASSLTGTQETQYF
TRBV28,TRBJ2-2,CASTRTDTGELFF
TRBV5-4,TRBJ2-1,CASGAGGSYNEQFF
TRBV7-8,TRBJ1-5,CASGGVGQPQHF